The 28 T cell receptor beta chains presented below share a single source sample, sequenced in a study of blood T cell repertoires in COVID-19. The table came from immunoSEQ multiplex PCR; TCRdb's copy has only in-frame clones and leaves some out. The sample lists roughly 260,000 clones, 80% to 90% occurring once. Sequencing was carried out using PBMCs or T cells enriched from blood (not recorded which). The receptors were gathered from a woman aged 45-65 years who had recovered from COVID-19.

The chain is built from TRBV15 and TRBJ2-3; 7 bases fit TRBD2. V shed 11 bases and J 1 base; nucleotides not matched to a gene: 9. Germline V lookup: CDR1 LNHNV, CDR2 YYDKDF (reference sequence). The CDR3 consists of 14 residues. Written as DNA, the CDR3 is TGTGCCCTCGGACTAGGTGGGGGCACAGATACGCAGTATTTT. Translating gives CALGLGGGTDTQYF.

This clone was seen a few times. V and J are TRBV11-3 and TRBJ1-5, with 8 bases fitting TRBD1. CDR3 length equals 16 residues. The J segment lost 4 bases and the V segment lost 1 base, leaving 6 bases of the junction unmatched. CDR1 is SGHNT and CDR2 is YENEEA in the germline V gene. The CDR3, as DNA: TGTGCCAGCAGCTTAGGCAGGGGGCTTTTTAATCAGCCCCAGCATTTT. Translating it yields CASSLGRGLFNQPQHF.

The rearrangement uses TRBV12-5 and TRBJ2-1; 9 bases agree with TRBD1. CDR1 and CDR2 from the germline V gene are LGHNT and FRNRAP. The V segment lost 5 bases and the J segment 10 bases; nucleotides outside the gene matches: 15. The CDR3 contains 16 residues. Written as DNA, the CDR3 is TGTGCTAGTGGTACCGGACAGGGGAGGTTTGGTGGCGAGCAGTTCTTC. It translates to CASGTGQGRFGGEQFF.

This rearrangement joins TRBV7-9 to TRBJ1-2; no clear D. The CDR3 is 13 amino acids. V dropped 5 bases and J dropped 7 bases, with 14 bases sitting between them. Per the germline V gene, CDR1 is SEHNR and CDR2 is FQNEAQ (reference sequence). The CDR3, as DNA: TGTGCCAGCAGCCCGGAAAACAGCGGTGGCTACACCTTC. Amino acid sequence: CASSPENSGGYTF.

The chain combines TRBV27 with TRBJ1-5; D possibly corresponds to TRBD1 (6 bases). CDR1 is MNHEY and CDR2 is SMNVEV in the germline V gene (reference sequence). The CDR3 contains 16 residues. V lost 5 bases and J 1 base, leaving 15 bases between the germline ends. This chain's CDR3 is CASSLWGGGSNQPQHF. CDR3 coding DNA: TGTGCCAGCAGTCTGTGGGGAGGGGGAAGCAATCAGCCCCAGCATTTT.

This rearrangement joins TRBV28 to TRBJ1-5; unclear D gene. CDR3 length: 20 residues. Germline assignment: CDR1 MDHEN and CDR2 SYDVKM. The ends were cut back, 7 bases at V and 0 bases at J, with 28 bases in the middle. DNA of the CDR3: TGTGCCAGCAAATCGGAGGGCGCCGGATCGCCCCGGCCTAGCAATCAGCCCCAGCATTTT. This codes for CASKSEGAGSPRPSNQPQHF.

The chain couples TRBV28 to TRBJ2-7; the match to TRBD1 covers 8 bases. Unmatched junction bases numbered 18, after V lost 8 bases and J lost 9 bases. Germline V lookup: CDR1 MDHEN, CDR2 SYDVKM. CDR3 length: 15 residues. CDR3 protein: CASAPGGRRILGQYF. The CDR3 DNA sequence: TGTGCCAGCGCTCCAGGGGGCAGGAGGATCCTTGGGCAGTACTTC.

V gene TRBV27 combines with J gene TRBJ1-2; TRBD1 matches 7 bases. Germline lookup yields CDR1 MNHEY and CDR2 SMNVEV (reference sequence). The CDR3 consists of 17 residues. Trimming removed 5 bases from V and 3 bases from J; junction bases left unmatched: 15. The CDR3 loop is CASSPESSRDSYYGYTF. For the CDR3, the DNA is TGTGCCAGCAGTCCCGAGTCAAGCAGGGACAGCTACTATGGCTACACCTTC.

The chain links TRBV19 to TRBJ2-3; D is undetermined. V lost 3 bases and J 6 bases, leaving 13 bases between the germline ends. The germline V gene has CDR1 LNHDA and CDR2 SQIVND (reference sequence). The CDR3 spans 14 residues. The CDR3 coding sequence is TGTGCCAGTAGTATTGGCGGCCGTCTGGATACGCAGTATTTT. Protein product: CASSIGGRLDTQYF.

The chain is built from TRBV29-1 and TRBJ2-3; 10 bases map to TRBD2. V was pared by 5 bases and J by 1 base, with 0 bases of the junction left unmatched. Germline values: CDR1 SQVTM, CDR2 ANQGSEA. The CDR3 length is 13 residues. CDR3: CSVLAGGTDTQYF. In DNA, the CDR3 is TGCAGCGTTCTAGCGGGAGGCACAGATACGCAGTATTTT.

This clone was observed a few times. The V and J genes are TRBV29-1 and TRBJ2-7; weak D call: TRBD1 (7 bases). With 3 bases removed from V and 0 bases from J, the gap between germline ends came to 9 bases. The CDR3 runs to 13 residues. Germline CDR1 is SQVTM and CDR2 is ANQGSEA. The CDR3 here is CSVEQGGSYEQYF. The CDR3 nucleotides are TGCAGCGTTGAGCAGGGGGGCTCCTACGAGCAGTACTTC.

Only a few counts were recorded for this clone. This chain uses TRBV7-9 with TRBJ2-3, with D maybe TRBD1 (6 bases). V lost 3 bases, J lost 3 bases, and 13 bases lay in between. CDR1 is SEHNR, CDR2 FQNEAQ, per germline (reference sequence). CDR3 size: 15 residues. The CDR3 loop is CASSFYPGATDTQYF. CDR3 nucleotides: TGTGCCAGCAGCTTTTATCCAGGGGCAACAGATACGCAGTATTTT.

This rearrangement joins TRBV13 to TRBJ2-2, with 7 bases fitting TRBD1. This CDR3 has 14 residues. CDR1 and CDR2 from the germline V gene are PRHDT and FYEKMQ (reference sequence). The junction had 7 bases not matched to a gene; V was cut back by 5 bases and J by 7 bases. The CDR3: CASSPTGFIGELFF. The CDR3 bases are TGTGCCAGCAGCCCGACAGGGTTTATCGGGGAGCTGTTTTTT.

This clone occurred a few times. This chain links TRBV7-8 with TRBJ2-7, with a possible D match to TRBD1 (6 bases). Trimming removed 2 bases at V and 7 bases at J, with 24 bases between. This CDR3 contains 17 residues. Per germline, CDR1 SGHVS and CDR2 FQNEAQ. CDR3 amino acids: CASSLLGQWTVVGEQYF. DNA of the CDR3: TGTGCCAGCAGCTTATTGGGTCAGTGGACAGTGGTTGGAGAGCAGTACTTC.

The chain links TRBV2 to TRBJ1-2; D ambiguous. V was trimmed by 4 bases and J by 8 bases, leaving 17 bases between them. This CDR3 region has 14 residues. Germline V gene lookup returns CDR1 SNHLY and CDR2 FYNNEI. CDR3 loop: CASSAGRGGGGYTF. CDR3 coding DNA: TGTGCCAGCAGTGCAGGTCGCGGAGGCGGCGGCTACACCTTC.

In this sample, this clone turned up once. The chain links TRBV19 to TRBJ2-7; no reliable D call. Deletions cut 1 base from V and 3 bases from J, with 4 bases between. Germline V gives CDR1 LNHDA, CDR2 SQIVND (reference sequence). The CDR3 extends over 12 amino acids. The CDR3 protein is CASSIAGYEQYF. The CDR3 nucleotides read TGTGCCAGTAGTATAGCGGGCTACGAGCAGTACTTC.

The chain joins TRBV5-1 to TRBJ2-1; 8 nucleotides agree with TRBD2. The germline V gene encodes CDR1 SGHRS and CDR2 YFSETQ. The CDR3 is 15 amino acids. The J segment lost 6 bases and the V segment lost 4 bases, leaving 9 bases of the junction unmatched. The CDR3 protein is CASSLTIAGSNEQFF. The DNA of the CDR3 is TGCGCCAGCAGCCTGACGATAGCGGGGTCCAATGAGCAGTTCTTC. The whole variable domain, remainder taken from reference TRBV5-1 and TRBJ2-1, is KAGVTQTPRYLIKTRGQQVTLSCSPISGHRSVSWYQQTPGQGLQFLFEYFSETQRNKGNFPGRFSGRQFSNSRSEMNVSTLELGDSALYLCASSLTIAGSNEQFFGPGTRLTVL.

The chain recombines TRBV3-1 (or the pseudogene TRBV3-2) with TRBJ2-4, with a possible D match to TRBD2 (6 bases). CDR1 and CDR2 (germline): LGHDT, YNNKEL (reference sequence). The V gene lost 1 base and the J gene lost 7 bases, with 20 bases spanning the gap. The CDR3 has 17 amino acids. The DNA for the CDR3 is TGTGCCAGCAGCCAAGGGTTAGCGGTAAACCGGGGGAACATTCAGTACTTC. It codes for CASSQGLAVNRGNIQYF.

The chain joins TRBV5-1 to TRBJ1-2; 9 bases are shared with TRBD1. The germline CDR1 and CDR2 sequences are SGHRS and YFSETQ. The CDR3 length is 15 residues. The J segment lost 6 bases and the V segment lost 4 bases, leaving 10 bases of the junction unmatched. As DNA, the CDR3 is TGCGCCAGCAGCCATGGGGACAGGGCCTCGGATGGCTACACCTTC. It translates to CASSHGDRASDGYTF.

The chain carries TRBV28 and TRBJ1-3, with a possible D match to TRBD1 (5 bases). This CDR3 is built from 15 residues. The germline V and J ends were trimmed by 11 bases and 0 bases, with 17 bases remaining between them. The germline gives CDR1 MDHEN, CDR2 SYDVKM. The CDR3 sequence: CASIGATDSGNTIYF. The CDR3 bases are TGTGCCTCCATTGGGGCGACGGACTCTGGAAACACCATATATTTT.

V usage is TRBV6-5 and J usage is TRBJ2-1, with 15 bases aligning to TRBD2. The CDR3 spans 16 residues. Trimming removed 4 bases from V and 14 bases from J; junction bases left unmatched: 12. The germline CDR1 and CDR2 sequences are MNHEY and SVGAGI. The CDR3: CASSFSLPGLAGGKFF. The CDR3 region has the DNA TGTGCCAGCAGTTTCAGCCTCCCGGGACTAGCGGGAGGAAAGTTCTTC.

The rearrangement uses TRBV11-3 and TRBJ1-1, with D unresolved. The CDR3 covers 12 residues. Germline V CDR1 and CDR2: SGHNT, YENEEA. V was pared by 8 bases and J by 0 bases, with 7 bases between. CDR3 region: CASRGVNTEAFF. The CDR3 region has the DNA TGTGCCAGCCGGGGAGTGAACACTGAAGCTTTCTTT.

This rearrangement joins TRBV7-9 to TRBJ2-7; 8 positions match TRBD1. Germline values: CDR1 SEHNR, CDR2 FQNEAQ (reference sequence). With 5 bases clipped from V and 3 bases from J, the junction kept 9 bases outside the gene matches. The CDR3 covers 15 residues. The CDR3 protein is CASSNPRTGIYEQYF. CDR3 in DNA: TGTGCCAGCAGCAACCCAAGGACAGGGATCTACGAGCAGTACTTC.

The chain couples TRBV5-1 to TRBJ1-1; tentatively, D is TRBD1 (6 bases). Germline values: CDR1 SGHRS, CDR2 YFSETQ. This CDR3 comprises 16 residues. Trimming took 0 bases from V and 4 from J, leaving 16 bases between them. The CDR3 DNA reads as TGCGCCAGCAGCTTGGACACAGGGTCGTTGCGCACTGAAGCTTTCTTT. This codes for CASSLDTGSLRTEAFF.

This clone was found once. The chain combines TRBV6-5 with TRBJ2-1; 7 nucleotides align to TRBD1. This CDR3 region has 15 residues. Trimming at V came to 6 bases and at J to 4 bases, leaving 9 bases not matched to a gene. The V gene's germline CDR1 is MNHEY and CDR2 SVGAGI. Written as DNA, the CDR3 is TGTGCCAGCAGGGGAGAGACAGGGATTTACAATGAGCAGTTCTTC. This gives the protein CASRGETGIYNEQFF.

The chain uses TRBV2 and TRBJ2-5, with no clear D. Germline lookup yields CDR1 SNHLY and CDR2 FYNNEI. Trimming left V 5 bases short and J 2 bases short, with 9 bases between. The CDR3 runs to 13 residues. CDR3 DNA: TGTGCCAGCAGTTCAGAGGCACAAGAGACCCAGTACTTC. This translates into CASSSEAQETQYF.

The CDR3 sequence: CASSLYPTGMNGYTF. CDR3 sequence (DNA): TGTGCCAGCAGTTTATACCCCACAGGGATGAATGGCTACACCTTC. V gene TRBV28 combines with J gene TRBJ1-2; weak D call: TRBD1 (6 bases). The CDR3 consists of 15 residues. V gave up 1 base and J gave up 6 bases, with 15 bases separating them. Germline V gene lookup returns CDR1 MDHEN and CDR2 SYDVKM.

The rearrangement joins TRBV2 to TRBJ1-1; weak D call: TRBD1 (6 bases). CDR1 is SNHLY, CDR2 FYNNEI, per germline. Trimming pared 7 bases from V and 1 base from J, leaving 10 bases between. CDR3 length: 13 residues. The CDR3 DNA reads as TGTGCCAGCAACGGACAGCCGAACACTGAAGCTTTCTTT. It yields the protein CASNGQPNTEAFF. The full variable domain, in which reference TRBV2 and TRBJ1-1 provide the parts outside the CDR3, is EPEVTQTPSHQVTQMGQEVILRCVPISNHLYFYWYRQILGQKVEFLVSFYNNEISEKSEIFDDQFSVERPDGSNFTLKIRSTKLEDSAMYFCASNGQPNTEAFFGQGTRLTVV.